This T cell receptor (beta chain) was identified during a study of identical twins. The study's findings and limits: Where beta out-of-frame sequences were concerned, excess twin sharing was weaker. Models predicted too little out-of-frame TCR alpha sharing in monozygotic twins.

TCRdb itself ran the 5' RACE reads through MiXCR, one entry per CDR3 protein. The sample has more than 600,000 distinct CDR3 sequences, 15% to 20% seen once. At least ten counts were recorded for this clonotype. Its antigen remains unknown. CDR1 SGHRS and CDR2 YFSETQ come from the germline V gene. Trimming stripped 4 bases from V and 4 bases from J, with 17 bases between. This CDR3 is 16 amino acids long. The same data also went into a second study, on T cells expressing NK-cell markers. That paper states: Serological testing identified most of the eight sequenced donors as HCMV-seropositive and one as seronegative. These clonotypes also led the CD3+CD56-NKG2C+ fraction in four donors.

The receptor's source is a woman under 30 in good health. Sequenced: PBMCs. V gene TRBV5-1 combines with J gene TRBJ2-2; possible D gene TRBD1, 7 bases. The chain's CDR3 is CASSPRQGGGTGELFF. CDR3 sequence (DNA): TGCGCCAGCAGCCCGCGACAGGGAGGAGGCACCGGGGAGCTGTTTTTT.